This is a list of T cell receptor beta chains from one sample in a study of shared clonotypes between healthy human individuals. The repertoire was sequenced with immunoSEQ multiplex PCR; TCRdb's copy has only in-frame clones and lacks some. The repertoire holds about 590,000 clones, 95% to 96% seen once, with 0.11% in the top ten. The sample consisted of naive CD8+ T cells sorted from blood. The receptors stem from a woman in her thirties in good health. Each CDR3 is given with its conserved first and last residue. The D gene is left open where the match is weak. Clone size is given for some rows only: seen once, a few or many times, or a class if the clone is expanded.

DNA	CDR3	size	D	J	V
TGCGCCAGCAACCTGACAGGGACCTACGAGCAGTACTTC	CASNLTGTYEQYF	-	TRBD1	TRBJ2-7	TRBV10-2
TGCGCCAGCAGCTTCGCTTCTAGCGGGACCTACGAGCAGTACTTC	CASSFASSGTYEQYF	-	TRBD2	TRBJ2-7	TRBV5-1
TGTGCCAGCAGTCTCCTACGGGACTTAGAGGGGGCGGAGCAGTACTTC	CASSLLRDLEGAEQYF	once	-	TRBJ2-7	TRBV28
TGTGCCAGTAGCCACGGGTGGACTGAAGCTTTCTTT	CASSHGWTEAFF	-	-	TRBJ1-1	TRBV19
TGTGCCAGTAGTGGTGCGAAAAGGGACACTGACTATGGCTACACCTTC	CASSGAKRDTDYGYTF	-	-	TRBJ1-2	TRBV19
TGTGCCAGCAGCTTAAACCAGGGTGGCAATCAGCCCCAGCATTTT	CASSLNQGGNQPQHF	-	-	TRBJ1-5	TRBV7-9
TGTGCCAGCAGCCCGAAGACTAGCGGGCAGAACAATGAGCAGTTCTTC	CASSPKTSGQNNEQFF	-	TRBD2	TRBJ2-1	TRBV7-9
TGCGCCAGCAGCGCGTCGGGACTAGCGGGCACCGGGGAGCTGTTTTTT	CASSASGLAGTGELFF	-	TRBD2	TRBJ2-2	TRBV4-1
TGTGCCAGCAGCCAAGGGACCTACGAGCAGTACTTC	CASSQGTYEQYF	-	-	TRBJ2-7	TRBV11-3
TGTGCCAGCAGTTTGACAGGGGCGGACTATGGCTACACCTTC	CASSLTGADYGYTF	-	TRBD1	TRBJ1-2	TRBV27
TGTGCCAGCAGCTTAGGGGTGGGAGACTACTACGAGCAGTACTTC	CASSLGVGDYYEQYF	-	-	TRBJ2-7	TRBV7-2
TGTGCCAGCTCACTGAAGGTTACTTCGAGCACCGGGGAGCTGTTTTTT	CASSLKVTSSTGELFF	-	-	TRBJ2-2	TRBV18
TGTGCCAGCAGCCCACCAGGGACATATCCTGTTCAGTACTTC	CASSPPGTYPVQYF	-	-	TRBJ2-4	TRBV13
TGTGCCAGCAGTCCGGACCTGAACACTGAAGCTTTCTTT	CASSPDLNTEAFF	-	-	TRBJ1-1	TRBV27
TGTGCCAGCAGCGGGACAGAGACGTCCTACGAGCAGTACTTC	CASSGTETSYEQYF	-	TRBD1	TRBJ2-7	TRBV28
TGTGCCAGCAGCTTGGGGGGGTCAGATACGCAGTATTTT	CASSLGGSDTQYF	-	-	TRBJ2-3	TRBV5-6
TGTGCCAGCAGCCCCGACAGGGGATACAACACTGAAGCTTTCTTT	CASSPDRGYNTEAFF	-	TRBD1	TRBJ1-1	TRBV6-5
TGTGCCAGCAGTTTATCCCCGGGACTAGCGGGAGAGATTAGCACCGGGGAGCTGTTTTTT	CASSLSPGLAGEISTGELFF	-	TRBD2	TRBJ2-2	TRBV27
TGTGCCAGCAGCTTTAACAGGGTTTCGAACACCGGGGAGCTGTTTTTT	CASSFNRVSNTGELFF	-	-	TRBJ2-2	TRBV11-3
TGTGCCAGCAGTTTAACGGGGACCTCAGGGAGATACGAGCAGTACTTC	CASSLTGTSGRYEQYF	many	-	TRBJ2-7	TRBV28
TGTGCCAGCAGGGCCCGGGGGCTGTACGAGCAGTACTTC	CASRARGLYEQYF	-	-	TRBJ2-7	TRBV6-1
TGTGCCAGCAGTTACTCGATCCTGAACTGGGGACGGGAGCAGTTCTTC	CASSYSILNWGREQFF	-	-	TRBJ2-1	TRBV6-5
TGTGCCAGCAGCCCTACAGGGAAGTTAGAAGCTTTCTTT	CASSPTGKLEAFF	-	-	TRBJ1-1	TRBV7-9
TGTGCCAGTAGTTTCCTACCGGGACAGGGACTAGTAAACACCGGGGAGCTGTTTTTT	CASSFLPGQGLVNTGELFF	-	-	TRBJ2-2	TRBV19
TGCGCCAGCAGTGAGTCGCTAGTTGATGAGCAGTTCTTC	CASSESLVDEQFF	-	-	TRBJ2-1	TRBV10-2
TGTGCCAGCAGAGGGGGCACTGAAGCTTTCTTT	CASRGGTEAFF	-	-	TRBJ1-1	TRBV25-1
TGTGCCAGTAGGAACAGCAAAGAGACCCAGTACTTC	CASRNSKETQYF	-	-	TRBJ2-5	TRBV19
TGTGCCAGCAGACTAGCGGGTGGGACCGGGGAGCTGTTTTTT	CASRLAGGTGELFF	-	TRBD2	TRBJ2-2	TRBV28
TGTGCCAGCAGCTTAAGCTGGCTAGAGCAGTTCTTC	CASSLSWLEQFF	-	-	TRBJ2-1	TRBV11-2
TGTGCCAGCAGCCCAAGCGGCGGTTTGGGCTATGGCTACACCTTC	CASSPSGGLGYGYTF	-	-	TRBJ1-2	TRBV9
TGTGCCAGCATCCGGGGCGCAGAAAAACTGTTTTTT	CASIRGAEKLFF	-	-	TRBJ1-4	TRBV2
TGTGCCAGCAGCTTAGCCGGGACGACCTACAATGAGCAGTTCTTC	CASSLAGTTYNEQFF	-	-	TRBJ2-1	TRBV7-9
TGCGCCAGCAGCCATTATCAGGGGACCGGGGAGCTGTTTTTT	CASSHYQGTGELFF	-	-	TRBJ2-2	TRBV5-1
TGTGGGTCTGCAGGGACGAACACCGGGGAGCTGTTTTTT	CGSAGTNTGELFF	-	-	TRBJ2-2	TRBV5-4
TGTGCCAGCAGCATCTCTTGGGGTCGAGAGACCTACGAGCAGTACTTC	CASSISWGRETYEQYF	-	-	TRBJ2-7	TRBV7-8
TGTGCCAGCAGCTTAGTAGGGTTGAGCACTGAAGCTTTCTTT	CASSLVGLSTEAFF	-	-	TRBJ1-1	TRBV7-8
TGTGCCAGCAGTGAAGTTCGGACAGGACCCTACGAGCAGTACTTC	CASSEVRTGPYEQYF	-	TRBD1	TRBJ2-7	TRBV6-1
TGTGCCAGCAGCTTGGGGGGGTCAGCCTACGAGCAGTACTTC	CASSLGGSAYEQYF	-	-	TRBJ2-7	TRBV5-4
TGTGCCAGCAGCCCCGCGATAGCGGGAAATGAGCAGTTCTTC	CASSPAIAGNEQFF	-	TRBD2	TRBJ2-1	TRBV7-9
TGCGCCAGCAGCCATGCGCAGGGAATGGAGACCCAGTACTTC	CASSHAQGMETQYF	-	-	TRBJ2-5	TRBV4-1
TGCGCCAGCAGCACCCGGTCGCAGGCCGAGGAGCAGTACTTC	CASSTRSQAEEQYF	-	-	TRBJ2-7	TRBV4-1
TGTGCCAGCATCTCCGACCTGGCCCACCGGAGAGGGAACGAAAAACTGTTTTTT	CASISDLAHRRGNEKLFF	-	-	TRBJ1-4	TRBV27
TGTGCCAGCAGTGAAGGGGCCTCCTACGAGCAGTACTTC	CASSEGASYEQYF	-	-	TRBJ2-7	TRBV6-1
TGTGCCACCAGCAGAGAAGGGGGTCTCGCAGATACGCAGTATTTT	CATSREGGLADTQYF	-	-	TRBJ2-3	TRBV15
TGCAGCGTTGAAGATCTAGGTGACAGGGGAGTAGGCCAGTACTTC	CSVEDLGDRGVGQYF	-	TRBD1	TRBJ2-5	TRBV29-1
TGTGCCTGGAGTGTACCGGGATCCTACGAGCAGTACTTC	CAWSVPGSYEQYF	-	-	TRBJ2-7	TRBV30
TGTGCCAGCAGTTCCCCGGGACAGGCGGAGACCCAGTACTTC	CASSSPGQAETQYF	once	TRBD1	TRBJ2-5	TRBV27
TGTGCCAGCAGTGAATGGGCAGGGGCTGGGGCCAACGTCCTGACTTTC	CASSEWAGAGANVLTF	-	-	TRBJ2-6	TRBV6-1
TGTGCCAGCAGTTTCAACAACGAGCAGTACTTC	CASSFNNEQYF	-	-	TRBJ2-7	TRBV28
TGTGCCAGCAGTTACGCGGCGGGAAGCACCGGGGAGCTGTTTTTT	CASSYAAGSTGELFF	-	-	TRBJ2-2	TRBV6-6
TGTGCCAGCAGTACGGGATTAAGCAGCCTGGTAGGGGCCAACGTCCTGACTTTC	CASSTGLSSLVGANVLTF	-	-	TRBJ2-6	TRBV28
TGTGCCAGCAGCCTACCGGGACTAGACACAGATACGCAGTATTTT	CASSLPGLDTDTQYF	-	TRBD2	TRBJ2-3	TRBV11-2
TGCGCCAGCAGCCAAGTCGTAGCGGGTGGGACCCATGAGCAGTTCTTC	CASSQVVAGGTHEQFF	-	TRBD2	TRBJ2-1	TRBV4-1
TGTGCCAGCAGTTCACCGGGACAGGGTTATTATGAGCAGTTCTTC	CASSSPGQGYYEQFF	-	TRBD1	TRBJ2-1	TRBV6-1
TGCAGCGTCCCCGATTACAATGAGCAGTTCTTC	CSVPDYNEQFF	-	-	TRBJ2-1	TRBV29-1
TGCGCCAGCAGCCCCGGACTAGGGAACTACTCCTACGAGCAGTACTTC	CASSPGLGNYSYEQYF	-	TRBD2	TRBJ2-7	TRBV4-1
TGCGCCAGCAGCTTGGAACAGGTGGGCAGGGGAATCTACGAGCAGTACTTC	CASSLEQVGRGIYEQYF	-	-	TRBJ2-7	TRBV5-1
TGTGCCAGCAGCGCACTAGCGGGAAACACCGGGGAGCTGTTTTTT	CASSALAGNTGELFF	-	TRBD2	TRBJ2-2	TRBV5-8
TGTGCCAGCATGCAGGACGGAGGCTATGAAGCTTTCTTT	CASMQDGGYEAFF	-	-	TRBJ1-1	TRBV6-1